These T cell receptor beta chains were read from a single sample in a study of tumour-infiltrating T cells in Burkitt lymphoma. The data were produced by immunoSEQ multiplex PCR, yet TCRdb's version contains in-frame clones alone and is incomplete. The sample consists of approximately 160 clones, 22% of them appearing once. Source material: tumor tissue. The receptors shown here come from a human donor with Burkitt lymphoma. The CDR3 runs from the conserved cysteine through the conserved F or W. D genes are given only for firm matches. Clone size appears in some rows only: once, few, many, or a class for an expanded clone.

. TRBJ1-2 TRBV11-2 . TGTGCCAGCAGCTTAGCAGGTGGCTATGGCTACACCTTC CASSLAGGYGYTF
TRBD1 TRBJ2-7 TRBV9 few TGTGCCAGCACTTCGGGACAGGGGCCCTACGAGCAGTACTTC CASTSGQGPYEQYF
TRBD1 TRBJ1-1 TRBV7-2 few TGTGCCAGCAGCTTACAGACAGGGTTCACTGAAGCTTTCTTT CASSLQTGFTEAFF
. TRBJ2-1 TRBV18 . TGTGCCAGCTCACCACCGGACTGGGACAATGAGCAGTTCTTC CASSPPDWDNEQFF
. TRBJ1-1 TRBV28 . TGTGCCAGCAGTTTAACAAACAGGGTACTGGCTGAAGCTTTCTTT CASSLTNRVLAEAFF
. TRBJ1-2 TRBV19 . TGTGCCAGTAGTATAGATCCACGACCCAACTATGGCTACACCTTC CASSIDPRPNYGYTF
. TRBJ2-7 TRBV4-1 few TGCGCCAGCAGCCAAGGACAGTCTTCCTACGAGCAGTACTTC CASSQGQSSYEQYF
. TRBJ2-3 TRBV28 . TGTGCCAGCAGTTTAGTGGATACGCAGTATTTT CASSLVDTQYF
. TRBJ2-1 TRBV19 . TGTGCCAGTAGACCGCGGCTGACTCTTCACAATGAGCAGTTCTTC CASRPRLTLHNEQFF
TRBD1 TRBJ1-1 TRBV7-2 once TGTGCCAGCAGCTTAAGGGGGACAGGGGCCTCTGAAGCTTTCTTT CASSLRGTGASEAFF